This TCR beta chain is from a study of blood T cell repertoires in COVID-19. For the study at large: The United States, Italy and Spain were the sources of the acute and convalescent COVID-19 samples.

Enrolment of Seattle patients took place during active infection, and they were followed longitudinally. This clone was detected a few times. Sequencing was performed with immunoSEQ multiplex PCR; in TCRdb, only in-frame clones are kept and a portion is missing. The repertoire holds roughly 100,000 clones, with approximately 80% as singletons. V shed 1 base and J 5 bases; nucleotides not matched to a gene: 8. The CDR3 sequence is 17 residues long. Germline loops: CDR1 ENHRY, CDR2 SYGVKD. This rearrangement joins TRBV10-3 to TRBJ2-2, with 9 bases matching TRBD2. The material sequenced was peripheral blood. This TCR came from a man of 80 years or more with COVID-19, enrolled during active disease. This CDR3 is CAISEWASGEKTGELFF. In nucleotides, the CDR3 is TGTGCCATCAGTGAGTGGGCTAGCGGGGAAAAAACCGGGGAGCTGTTTTTT.